Listed below are T cell receptor beta chains from one sample, sequenced in a study of T cell responses to AZD1222 COVID-19 vaccine. TCRdb's table, derived via immunoSEQ multiplex PCR, lists solely in-frame clones and lacks some. The table has some 91,000 clones, under 90% seen once. Sequences were derived from peripheral blood, sampled on day 0 of AZD1222 vaccination. All receptors derive from an adult in good health. CDR3s include the opening cysteine and the closing phenylalanine or tryptophan. D genes are given only for firm matches. The listing skips clone size in some rows; elsewhere it reads once, few, many or a size class.

TRBV13,-,TRBJ2-1,TRBD2,CASSLGGLAGRSYDNEQFF,TGTGCCAGCAGCTTAGGGGGACTAGCGGGGAGGTCTTATGACAATGAGCAGTTCTTC
TRBV11-1,-,TRBJ1-4,-,CASSGRASNEKLFF,TGTGCCAGCAGCGGCAGGGCTTCTAATGAAAAACTGTTTTTT
TRBV12-3/TRBV12-4,-,TRBJ2-5,TRBD1,CASRRQGGTQYF,TGTGCCAGCAGGAGACAGGGGGGGACCCAGTACTTC
TRBV3-1/TRBV3-2,-,TRBJ1-1,-,CASSQSGGEAFF,TGTGCCAGCAGCCAATCCGGCGGTGAAGCTTTCTTT
TRBV5-6,-,TRBJ2-5,TRBD2,CASSLNLREAETQYF,TGTGCCAGCAGCCTAAACCTCCGGGAGGCAGAGACCCAGTACTTC
TRBV7-6,-,TRBJ2-3,-,CASSLAGGGNTDTQYF,TGTGCCAGCAGCTTAGCGGGAGGGGGGAACACAGATACGCAGTATTTT
TRBV30,-,TRBJ2-7,TRBD2,CAWRALLAGGSYEQYF,TGTGCCTGGAGAGCCCTACTAGCGGGGGGAAGCTACGAGCAGTACTTC
TRBV7-3,-,TRBJ2-3,TRBD2,CASGTSNTDTQYF,TGTGCCAGCGGGACTAGTAACACAGATACGCAGTATTTT
TRBV6-5,-,TRBJ1-5,TRBD1,CASSPEGAGNQPQHF,TGTGCCAGCAGTCCCGAGGGGGCAGGGAATCAGCCCCAGCATTTT
TRBV7-2,-,TRBJ2-2,TRBD2,CASSQMGLAKGELFF,TGTGCCAGCAGCCAAATGGGACTAGCAAAAGGGGAGCTGTTTTTT
TRBV19,-,TRBJ2-1,-,CASSRHNEQFF,TGTGCCAGTAGTCGTCACAATGAGCAGTTCTTC
TRBV6-5,-,TRBJ1-1,TRBD1,CASRTTGANTEAFF,TGTGCCAGCAGAACCACAGGGGCGAACACTGAAGCTTTCTTT
TRBV6-5,-,TRBJ1-4,-,CASRPGPGREKLFF,TGTGCCAGCAGGCCCGGGCCAGGGCGTGAAAAACTGTTTTTT
TRBV5-5,-,TRBJ1-6,-,CASSLAQPFSPLHF,TGTGCCAGCAGCTTGGCACAGCCCTTTTCACCCCTCCACTTT
TRBV15,-,TRBJ1-6,-,CATSRDRESPLHF,TGTGCCACCAGCAGAGATCGGGAGTCACCCCTCCACTTT
TRBV7-9,-,TRBJ1-5,-,CASSIRPSTQPQHF,TGTGCCAGCAGCATCCGACCGAGCACTCAGCCCCAGCATTTT
TRBV7-9,-,TRBJ1-4,TRBD1,CASSLGQVNEKLFF,TGTGCCAGCAGCTTGGGACAGGTTAATGAAAAACTGTTTTTT
TRBV2,-,TRBJ1-1,TRBD1,CASTFTGANTEAFF,TGTGCCAGCACCTTTACAGGGGCGAACACTGAAGCTTTCTTT
TRBV3-1/TRBV3-2,-,TRBJ1-1,-,CASSQVAGTGNTEAFF,TGTGCCAGCAGCCAAGTGGCCGGCACTGGGAACACTGAAGCTTTCTTT
TRBV19,-,TRBJ1-2,-,CASSIAGEIYGYTF,TGTGCCAGTAGTATAGCCGGGGAAATCTATGGCTACACCTTC
TRBV11-2,medium-sized,TRBJ2-2,TRBD1,CASRAGTGFAGELFF,TGTGCCAGCAGAGCCGGGACAGGGTTCGCCGGGGAGCTGTTTTTT
TRBV9,-,TRBJ2-3,TRBD1,CASSGRGDRGTKRTDTQYF,TGTGCCAGCAGCGGAAGGGGCGACAGGGGAACCAAAAGGACAGATACGCAGTATTTT
TRBV7-8,-,TRBJ1-6,-,CASSSGRDPGDNSPLHF,TGTGCCAGCAGTTCGGGGAGGGACCCAGGGGATAATTCACCCCTCCACTTT
TRBV18,-,TRBJ1-2,TRBD1,CATAPNRDSLYGYTF,TGTGCTACAGCCCCGAATAGGGACAGCCTCTATGGCTACACCTTC
TRBV5-1,-,TRBJ1-1,-,CASSSAGTQRGAFF,TGCGCCAGCAGCTCGGCGGGAACACAGAGGGGGGCTTTCTTT
TRBV7-8,-,TRBJ2-7,-,CASSIGWGYEQYF,TGTGCCAGCAGCATAGGGTGGGGTTACGAGCAGTACTTC
TRBV28,once,TRBJ2-4,TRBD1,CASGDRGRRAKNIQYF,TGTGCCAGCGGGGACAGGGGGCGTCGGGCCAAAAACATTCAGTACTTC
TRBV7-8,-,TRBJ2-2,TRBD1,CASSSDRARTGELFF,TGTGCCAGCAGCTCGGACAGGGCCAGAACCGGGGAGCTGTTTTTT
TRBV6-4,-,TRBJ2-2,TRBD2,CASSEAGGTGELFF,TGTGCCAGCAGTGAAGCGGGGGGCACCGGGGAGCTGTTTTTT
TRBV7-3,-,TRBJ2-7,TRBD2,CASSLNPAGSVGDEQYF,TGTGCCAGCAGCTTAAACCCAGCGGGGTCGGTCGGCGACGAGCAGTACTTC
TRBV19,-,TRBJ1-2,-,CASSGDSSYGYTF,TGTGCCAGTAGTGGCGACAGCTCCTATGGCTACACCTTC
TRBV30,once,TRBJ1-1,-,CAWSVLGYTEAFF,TGTGCCTGGAGTGTACTGGGGTACACTGAAGCTTTCTTT
TRBV12-3/TRBV12-4,-,TRBJ1-1,-,CASSPRMNTEAFF,TGTGCCAGCAGCCCTAGAATGAACACTGAAGCTTTCTTT
TRBV2,-,TRBJ2-1,TRBD2,CASSGAGWREGRYNEQFF,TGTGCCAGCAGTGGGGCCGGGTGGCGGGAGGGCCGCTACAATGAGCAGTTCTTC
TRBV11-3,once,TRBJ2-5,-,CASSLETGETQYF,TGTGCCAGCAGCTTAGAAACCGGCGAGACCCAGTACTTC
TRBV2,-,TRBJ2-7,-,CASSEKFYPGGGYYEQYF,TGTGCCAGCAGTGAAAAGTTCTACCCCGGGGGAGGATACTACGAGCAGTACTTC
TRBV19,-,TRBJ1-4,-,CASSMWETNEKLFF,TGTGCCAGTAGTATGTGGGAAACTAATGAAAAACTGTTTTTT
TRBV6-2/TRBV6-3,-,TRBJ1-2,-,CASSATGTPFDGYTF,TGTGCCAGCAGTGCCACCGGGACACCGTTTGATGGCTACACCTTC
TRBV15,-,TRBJ1-4,-,CATSSRAGNEKLFF,TGTGCCACCAGCAGCCGGGCGGGAAATGAAAAACTGTTTTTT
TRBV14,-,TRBJ1-1,-,CASSQGPGSGGDTEAFF,TGTGCCAGCAGCCAAGGGCCCGGGAGCGGGGGGGACACTGAAGCTTTCTTT
TRBV7-2,-,TRBJ1-6,-,CASSRPGTANSPLHF,TGTGCCAGCAGCCGTCCCGGGACGGCAAATTCACCCCTCCACTTT
TRBV6-5,-,TRBJ2-1,-,CASSYSGNEQFF,TGTGCCAGCAGTTACTCGGGTAATGAGCAGTTCTTC
TRBV11-2,-,TRBJ2-3,-,CASSLDSTTDTQYF,TGTGCCAGCAGCTTGGACAGCACAACAGATACGCAGTATTTT
TRBV7-2,-,TRBJ2-7,-,CASSLTRDPNYEQYF,TGTGCCAGCAGCTTAACCCGGGACCCCAACTACGAGCAGTACTTC
TRBV7-2,-,TRBJ1-1,-,CASSLFGRGNTEAFF,TGTGCCAGCAGCTTGTTCGGCAGGGGGAACACTGAAGCTTTCTTT
TRBV4-1,-,TRBJ2-3,TRBD2,CASSQDLAGGTDTQYF,TGCGCCAGCAGCCAAGACCTAGCGGGAGGGACAGATACGCAGTATTTT
TRBV10-1,-,TRBJ1-2,-,CASSRDGQTQRDGYTF,TGCGCCAGCAGTAGGGACGGACAAACCCAGAGGGATGGCTACACCTTC
TRBV5-6,-,TRBJ2-3,TRBD1,CASSFDRDTDTQYF,TGTGCCAGCAGCTTTGACAGGGACACAGATACGCAGTATTTT
TRBV5-6,-,TRBJ2-1,-,CASSFAAGNEQFF,TGTGCCAGCAGCTTCGCGGCGGGCAATGAGCAGTTCTTC
TRBV7-8,-,TRBJ2-7,-,CASSLGSGSGEQYF,TGTGCCAGCAGCTTAGGGTCCGGGAGCGGCGAGCAGTACTTC